The clone carrying this TCR beta chain appeared many times. Its target is not known. These data originate in a study of T cells in Graves' hyperthyroidism and ophthalmopathy. Across the study: Staff took peripheral blood when the initial diagnosis was made, before any treatment began.

A patient was excluded if there was uncontrolled infection, other autoimmune disease, pregnancy or lactation. Diagnoses were made from clinical symptoms, serum measures (thyroxine and TRAb), thyroid ultrasound and orbital computed tomography. Regions amplified from RNA transcripts were the TCR beta CDR3 regions. During a first-round RT-PCR of the TCR CDR3, the HTBI primer set was used. TCRdb redid the calling of the multiplex PCR reads with MiXCR, one entry per CDR3 protein. The sample lists more than 350,000 distinct CDR3 sequences, roughly 15% seen once, with roughly 35% in the top ten. Study-level points and caveats: Blood also showed most of the thyroid clonotypes that were expanded above 0.001.

The CDR3 loop spans 12 amino acids. Per the germline V gene, CDR1 is MNHNS and CDR2 is SASEGT. The germline V and J ends were trimmed by 4 bases and 6 bases, with 7 bases remaining between them. The sequencing input was blood. The J gene is TRBJ2-1, the V gene TRBV6-1; no reliable D call. The source is a woman aged 25 to 39 with Graves' hyperthyroidism that later progressed to Graves' ophthalmopathy. This chain's CDR3 is CASSGRFNEQFF. As DNA, the CDR3 is TGTGCCAGCAGTGGCCGGTTCAATGAGCAGTTCTTC.